The clone carrying this T cell receptor (beta chain) was counted ten times or more. This sample is part of a study of blood T cell repertoires in COVID-19. About the study: Sample material is recorded as cDNA or gDNA derived from T cells, B-cell-depleted T cells, or PBMCs.

CDR1 MDHEN and CDR2 SYDVKM come from the germline V gene. This CDR3 is 16 amino acids long. The germline V and J ends were trimmed by 6 bases and 3 bases, with 18 bases remaining between them. Sequencing used immunoSEQ multiplex PCR; TCRdb keeps in-frame clones, though not all of them. This sample has fewer than 250,000 clones, with roughly 90% found just once. V usage is TRBV28 and J usage is TRBJ1-5, with TRBD1 as a possible D gene (6 bases). What was sequenced was peripheral blood. The origin of this receptor is an older woman with acute or convalescent COVID-19. CDR3 sequence reads: CASREWGQGTNQPQHF. The CDR3 DNA is TGTGCCAGCAGAGAATGGGGACAAGGGACCAATCAGCCCCAGCATTTT.